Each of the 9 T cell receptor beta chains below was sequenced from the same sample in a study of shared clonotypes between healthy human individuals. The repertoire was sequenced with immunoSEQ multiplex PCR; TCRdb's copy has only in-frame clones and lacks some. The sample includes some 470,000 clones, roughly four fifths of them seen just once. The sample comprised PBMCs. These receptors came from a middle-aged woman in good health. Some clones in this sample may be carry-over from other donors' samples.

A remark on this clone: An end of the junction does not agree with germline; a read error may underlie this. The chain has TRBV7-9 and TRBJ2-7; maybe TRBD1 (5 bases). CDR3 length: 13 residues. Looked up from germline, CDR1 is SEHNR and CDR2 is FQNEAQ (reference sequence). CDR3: CAGRTRDSYEQYF. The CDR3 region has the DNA TGTGCCGGCAGGACAAGGGACTCCTACGAGCAGTACTTC.

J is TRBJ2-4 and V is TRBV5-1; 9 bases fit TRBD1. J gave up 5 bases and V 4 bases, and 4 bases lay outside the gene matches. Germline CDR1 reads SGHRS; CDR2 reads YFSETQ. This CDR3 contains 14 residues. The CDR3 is CASSPGQGENIQYF. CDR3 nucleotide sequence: TGCGCCAGCAGCCCGGGACAGGGAGAAAACATTCAGTACTTC.

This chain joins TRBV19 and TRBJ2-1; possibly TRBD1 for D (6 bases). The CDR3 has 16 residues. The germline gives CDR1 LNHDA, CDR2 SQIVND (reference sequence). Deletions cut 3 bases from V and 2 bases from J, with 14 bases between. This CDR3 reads CASSILWSGAYNEQFF. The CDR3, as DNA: TGTGCCAGTAGTATCCTTTGGTCAGGGGCCTACAATGAGCAGTTCTTC.

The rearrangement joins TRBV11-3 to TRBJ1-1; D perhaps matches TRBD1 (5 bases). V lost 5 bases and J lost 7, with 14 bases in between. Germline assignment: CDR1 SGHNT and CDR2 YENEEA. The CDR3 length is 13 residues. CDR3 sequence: CASSPSRDGEAFF. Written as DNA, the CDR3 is TGTGCCAGCAGCCCTAGCAGGGACGGTGAAGCTTTCTTT.

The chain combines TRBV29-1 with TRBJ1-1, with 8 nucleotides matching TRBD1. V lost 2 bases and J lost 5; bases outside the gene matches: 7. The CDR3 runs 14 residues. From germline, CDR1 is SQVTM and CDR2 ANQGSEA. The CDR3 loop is CSVETAGGMTEAFF. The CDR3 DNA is TGCAGCGTTGAAACGGCAGGGGGCATGACTGAAGCTTTCTTT. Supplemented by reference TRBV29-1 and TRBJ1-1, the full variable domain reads SAVISQKPSRDICQRGTSLTIQCQVDSQVTMMFWYRQQPGQSLTLIATANQGSEATYESGFVIDKFPISRPNLTFSTLTVSNMSPEDSSIYLCSVETAGGMTEAFFGQGTRLTVV.

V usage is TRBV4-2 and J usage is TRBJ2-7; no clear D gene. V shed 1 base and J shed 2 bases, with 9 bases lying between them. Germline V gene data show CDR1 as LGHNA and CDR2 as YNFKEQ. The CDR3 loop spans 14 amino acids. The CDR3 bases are TGTGCCAGCAGCCAAGCGCACAGTACCTACGAGCAGTACTTC. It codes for CASSQAHSTYEQYF.

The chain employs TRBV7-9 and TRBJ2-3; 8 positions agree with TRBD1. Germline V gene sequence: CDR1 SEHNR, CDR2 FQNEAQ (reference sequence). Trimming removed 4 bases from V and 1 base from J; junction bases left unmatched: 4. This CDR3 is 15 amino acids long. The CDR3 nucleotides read TGTGCCAGCAGCTATAACAGGGGGGGCACAGATACGCAGTATTTT. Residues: CASSYNRGGTDTQYF.

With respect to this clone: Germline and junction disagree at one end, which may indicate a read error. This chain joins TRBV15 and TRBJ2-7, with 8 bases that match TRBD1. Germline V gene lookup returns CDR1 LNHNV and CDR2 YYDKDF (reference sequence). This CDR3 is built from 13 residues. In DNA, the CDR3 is TGTGCCACCAGCAGAAAAGGACAGGGTCGTCCGTCCTTC. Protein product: CATSRKGQGRPSF.

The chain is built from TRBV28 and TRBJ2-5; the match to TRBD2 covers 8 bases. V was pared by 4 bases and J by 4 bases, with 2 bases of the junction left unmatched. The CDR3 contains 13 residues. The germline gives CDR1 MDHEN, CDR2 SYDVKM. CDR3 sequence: CASSSGGLETQYF. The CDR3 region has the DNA TGTGCCAGCAGTTCGGGGGGGCTAGAGACCCAGTACTTC.